This T cell receptor (beta chain) was captured by sequencing in a study of blood T cell repertoires in COVID-19. Overall study context: There were acute and convalescent COVID-19 samples, and they came from the United States, Italy and Spain.

CDR1 is MNHEY, CDR2 SVGEGT, per germline. CDR3 size: 17 residues. V was pared by 1 base and J by 10 bases, with 12 bases of the junction left unmatched. Sequencing used immunoSEQ multiplex PCR; TCRdb keeps in-frame clones, though not all of them. The data contain fewer than 200,000 clones, approximately 84% of them seen just once; the ten biggest clones take up roughly 12%. The clonotype was recovered from a man aged 50 to 59 who had recovered from COVID-19. The J gene is TRBJ1-6, the V gene TRBV6-2 or TRBV6-3; TRBD1 matches at 8 bases. Sequencing was carried out using PBMCs or T cells enriched from blood (not recorded which). The CDR3 nucleotides read TGTGCCAGCAGTTACTACAACCGGGACAGGTCCAAATCACCCCTCCACTTT. This sequence encodes CASSYYNRDRSKSPLHF.